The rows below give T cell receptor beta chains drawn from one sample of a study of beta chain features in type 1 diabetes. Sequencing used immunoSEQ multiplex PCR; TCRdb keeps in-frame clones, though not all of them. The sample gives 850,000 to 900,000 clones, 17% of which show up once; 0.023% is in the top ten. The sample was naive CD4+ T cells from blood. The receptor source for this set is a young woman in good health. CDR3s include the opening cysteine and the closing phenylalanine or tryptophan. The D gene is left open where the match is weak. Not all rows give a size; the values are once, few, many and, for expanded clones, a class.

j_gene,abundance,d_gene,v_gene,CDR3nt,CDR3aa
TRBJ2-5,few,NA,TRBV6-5,TGTGCCAGCAGCGCGAATCAAGAGACCCAGTACTTC,CASSANQETQYF
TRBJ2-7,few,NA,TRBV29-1,TGCAGCGTCGGCCGAGGTGGGGACGAGCAGTACTTC,CSVGRGGDEQYF
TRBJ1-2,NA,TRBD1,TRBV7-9,TGTGCCAGCAGCCTGCTGGGACAGGACTATGGCTACACCTTC,CASSLLGQDYGYTF
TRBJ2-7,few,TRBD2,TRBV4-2,TGTGCCAGCAGCCACATCGATTTAGCGGGAGACTCCTACGAGCAGTACTTC,CASSHIDLAGDSYEQYF
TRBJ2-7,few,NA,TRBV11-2,TGTGCCAGCAGCTCACAGGAAGGCGAGCAGTACTTC,CASSSQEGEQYF
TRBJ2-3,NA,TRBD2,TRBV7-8,TGTGCCAGCAGCCTCCGTCCCGGGACTAGTGCAGATACGCAGTATTTT,CASSLRPGTSADTQYF
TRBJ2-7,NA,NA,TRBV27,TGTGCCAGCAGTCTCAGATTGCACCCCCTCGGGATCGGTAACTACGAGCAGTACTTC,CASSLRLHPLGIGNYEQYF
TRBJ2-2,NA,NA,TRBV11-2,TGTGCCAGCATCCGGGGTTTAGCGTTCGCGAACACCGGGGAGCTGTTTTTT,CASIRGLAFANTGELFF
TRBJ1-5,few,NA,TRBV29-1,TGCAGCGTTGAATTCAGTAGCAATCAGCCCCAGCATTTT,CSVEFSSNQPQHF
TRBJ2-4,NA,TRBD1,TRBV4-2,TGTGCCAGCAGCCAAGATCAGTCAGGGGGCCGTTTGGCCAAAAACATTCAGTACTTC,CASSQDQSGGRLAKNIQYF
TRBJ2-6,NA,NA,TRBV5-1,TGCGCCAGCAGCCTGGAAGGGGGGGCGGCTAGGCGTATTCCCTCTGGGGCCAACGTCCTGACTTTC,CASSLEGGAARRIPSGANVLTF
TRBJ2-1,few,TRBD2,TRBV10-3,TGTGCCATCAGTTGGGGGTCCGGGAGGGATAACAATGAGCAGTTCTTC,CAISWGSGRDNNEQFF
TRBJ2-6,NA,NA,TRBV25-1,TGTGCCAGCAGTCCTAGCCACTCTGGGGCCAACGTCCTGACTTTC,CASSPSHSGANVLTF
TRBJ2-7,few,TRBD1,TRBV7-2,TGTGCCAGCAGCCAGGGACAGGGCGGTTCGGGGGAGCAGTACTTC,CASSQGQGGSGEQYF
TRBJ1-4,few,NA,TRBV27,TGTGCCAGCAGTCTAAATCGGGCTAATGAAAAACTGTTTTTT,CASSLNRANEKLFF
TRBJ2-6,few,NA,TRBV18,TGTGCCAGCTCACCCTTGGCGTCTGGGGCCAACGTCCTGACTTTC,CASSPLASGANVLTF
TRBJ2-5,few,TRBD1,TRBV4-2,TGTGCCAGCAGCCAAGGCCGGACAGGGGGCTTTGTGGAGACCCAGTACTTC,CASSQGRTGGFVETQYF
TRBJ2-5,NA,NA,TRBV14,TGTGCCAGCAGCCGGGAGCCGGAAGAGACCCAGTACTTC,CASSREPEETQYF
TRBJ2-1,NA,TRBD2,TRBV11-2,TGTGCCAGCAGTGGACTAGCGGGAGGAGGGGGATCCTACAATGAGCAGTTCTTC,CASSGLAGGGGSYNEQFF
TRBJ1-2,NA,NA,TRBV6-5,TGTGCCAGCAGTCCATTATCCTACGCTAACTATGGCTACACCTTC,CASSPLSYANYGYTF
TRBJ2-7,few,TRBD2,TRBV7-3,TGTGCCAGCAGCTTATGGGGAGCGGGAGGGCCATACGAGCAGTACTTC,CASSLWGAGGPYEQYF
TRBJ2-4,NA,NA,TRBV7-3,TGTGCCAGCAGCGCCCACCCTCTGAGCAACATTCAGTACTTC,CASSAHPLSNIQYF
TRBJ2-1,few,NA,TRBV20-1,TGCAGTGCTAGAGATCGGAATGAGCAGTTCTTC,CSARDRNEQFF
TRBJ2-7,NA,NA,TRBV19,TGTGCCAGTAGCATCACCCACTACGACTACGAGCAGTACTTC,CASSITHYDYEQYF
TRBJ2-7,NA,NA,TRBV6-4,TGTGCCAGCAATTTTCCCCTGACATTATTTTACGAGCAGTACTTC,CASNFPLTLFYEQYF
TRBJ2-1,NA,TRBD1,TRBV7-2,TGTGCCAGCACGGAGAGGACAGGGGCGTACAATGAGCAGTTCTTC,CASTERTGAYNEQFF
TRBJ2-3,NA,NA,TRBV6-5,TGTGCCAGCAGTTACTCGGCAGGGATGGATACGCAGTATTTT,CASSYSAGMDTQYF
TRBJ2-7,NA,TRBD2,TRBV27,TGTGCCAGCAGTCGGAGACTAGCTTACGAGCAGTACTTC,CASSRRLAYEQYF
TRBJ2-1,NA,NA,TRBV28,TGTGCCAGCAGGGAACTTAGCTCCTACAATGAGCAGTTCTTC,CASRELSSYNEQFF
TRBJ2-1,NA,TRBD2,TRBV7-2,TGTGCCAGCAGCTTAGTTACGGGACTAGCGGGAGGTGAGCAGTTCTTC,CASSLVTGLAGGEQFF
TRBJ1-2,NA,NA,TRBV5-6,TGTGCCAGCAGCTTTCGACGGGGCAGATCTAACTATGGCTACACCTTC,CASSFRRGRSNYGYTF
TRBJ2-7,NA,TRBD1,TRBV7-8,TGTGCCAGCAGCTTAGAGGGGACAGGGCTACCCTACGAGCAGTACTTC,CASSLEGTGLPYEQYF
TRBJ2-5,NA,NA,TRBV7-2,TGTGCCAGCAGCTTAGTCGGGCAAGAGACCCAGTACTTC,CASSLVGQETQYF
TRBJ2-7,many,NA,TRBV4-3,TGCGCCAGCAGCCAAGCTCAAAGCGGAGCTAAGCACGAGCAGTACTTC,CASSQAQSGAKHEQYF
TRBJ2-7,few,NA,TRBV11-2,TGTGCCAGCAGCTTAAGAGCTTCGGGCCGAGGCCCTTCCTACGAGCAGTACTTC,CASSLRASGRGPSYEQYF
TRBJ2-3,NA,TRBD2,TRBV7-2,TGTGCCAGCAGCTTCGCTAGCGGGGCCATTCTGGATACGCAGTATTTT,CASSFASGAILDTQYF
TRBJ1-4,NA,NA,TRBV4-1,TGCGCCAGCAGCCTTTCCGGGACCTTTAATGAAAAACTGTTTTTT,CASSLSGTFNEKLFF
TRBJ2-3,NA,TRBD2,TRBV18,TGTGCCAGCTCACTGACTAGCGGGAGTTCGACAAATACGCAGTATTTT,CASSLTSGSSTNTQYF
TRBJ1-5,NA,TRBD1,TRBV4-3,TGCGCCAGCAGCCAGGACAGGGGCAATCAGCCCCAGCATTTT,CASSQDRGNQPQHF
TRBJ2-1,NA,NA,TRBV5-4,TGTGCCAGCAGCTTGGTTACAGGGAATACTGAGCAGTTCTTC,CASSLVTGNTEQFF
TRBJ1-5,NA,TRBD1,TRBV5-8,TGTGCCAGCAGCTTGGGGGACAGCCGGCAGCCCCAGCATTTT,CASSLGDSRQPQHF
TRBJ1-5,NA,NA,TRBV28,TGTGCCAGCAGCTTACAGGGAATGAGCAATCAGCCCCAGCATTTT,CASSLQGMSNQPQHF
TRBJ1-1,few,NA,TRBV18,TGTGCCAGCTCACCTGGGGTATCCGTCCTGAACACTGAAGCTTTCTTT,CASSPGVSVLNTEAFF
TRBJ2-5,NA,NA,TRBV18,TGTGCCAGCTCACCTCCGGCGGGGTACCAAGAGACCCAGTACTTC,CASSPPAGYQETQYF
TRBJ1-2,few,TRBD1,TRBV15,TGTGCCACCAGCAGAGGAATTCTGATTAACCCGGGACAGGGTGGCTTTCGGTCAGGCTATGGCTACACCTTC,CATSRGILINPGQGGFRSGYGYTF
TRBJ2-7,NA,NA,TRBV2,TGTGCCAGCAGTGAAGCGTCCTACGAGCAGTACTTC,CASSEASYEQYF
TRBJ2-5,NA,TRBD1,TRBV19,TGTGCCAGTAGTATTCGACAGGGAATGAAGACCCAGTACTTC,CASSIRQGMKTQYF